These 29 T cell receptor beta chains were all obtained from the same sample, sequenced in a study of T cells in Graves' hyperthyroidism and ophthalmopathy. The investigators amplified TCR beta CDR3 regions from RNA transcripts. The HTBI set primed first-round TCR CDR3 RT-PCR. MiXCR was run by TCRdb on the multiplex PCR reads, yielding one entry per CDR3 protein. Seen here are approximately 710,000 distinct CDR3 sequences, about 18% observed once, and the top ten hold about 16%. The source material was blood. The receptor set was obtained from a man aged 50-60 years with Graves' hyperthyroidism.

The V call is TRBV3-1, the J call TRBJ2-1; D may be TRBD1 (6 bases). This CDR3 region has 16 residues. The V gene's germline CDR1 is LGHDT and CDR2 YNNKEL (reference sequence). Trimming removed 4 bases from V and 3 bases from J, with 16 bases in between. The CDR3 DNA reads TGTGCCAGCAGCCTGCCGGGACACAGACTCTACAATGAGCAGTTCTTC. As protein: CASSLPGHRLYNEQFF.

The sample holds many counts of this clonotype. The rearrangement joins TRBV29-1 to TRBJ2-3; 7 nucleotides agree with TRBD1. CDR3 length: 15 residues. Losses at the gene ends were 3 bases for V and 1 base for J; bases not matched to a gene: 7. The germline V gene has CDR1 SQVTM and CDR2 ANQGSEA. DNA for the CDR3: TGCAGCGTTGAGTACAGGGGCATGGGCACAGATACGCAGTATTTT. Translation: CSVEYRGMGTDTQYF.

This clonotype was observed at least ten times. V and J are TRBV12-3 or TRBV12-4 and TRBJ2-1, with 7 bases lining up with TRBD2. The CDR3 spans 14 residues. V was clipped by 3 bases and J by 7 bases; unmatched bases: 6. The DNA of the CDR3 is TGTGCCAGCAGTTTCGGGCGGGAGTGGAATGAGCAGTTCTTC. It specifies CASSFGREWNEQFF.

This clonotype was observed a handful of times. V is TRBV6-2 or TRBV6-3 and J is TRBJ2-3; D may be TRBD2 (6 bases). The CDR3 sequence is 16 residues long. In germline, CDR1 is MNHEY, CDR2 SVGEGT. Trimming took 2 bases from V and 2 from J, leaving 14 bases between them. The CDR3 loop is CASSYVPGTPTDTQYF. The CDR3 bases are TGTGCCAGCAGTTACGTTCCCGGGACTCCCACAGATACGCAGTATTTT.

V is TRBV6-2 or TRBV6-3 and J is TRBJ1-1; tentative D call: TRBD1 (6 bases). Trimming took 2 bases from V and 2 from J, leaving 15 bases between them. Germline CDR1 MNHEY, CDR2 SVGEGT. The CDR3 is 16 amino acids. The CDR3 loop reads CASSYSQGSSNTEAFF. Here the CDR3 DNA reads TGTGCCAGCAGTTACAGCCAGGGGTCAAGCAACACTGAAGCTTTCTTT.

The J gene is TRBJ1-2, the V gene TRBV19, with TRBD1 matching 8 bases. Germline-derived CDR1 and CDR2 are LNHDA and SQIVND (reference sequence). The J segment lost 5 bases and the V segment lost 6 bases, leaving 5 bases of the junction unmatched. The CDR3 has 13 residues. The CDR3 protein is CASSMDRAYGYTF. The CDR3 nucleotides are TGTGCCAGTAGCATGGACAGGGCGTATGGCTACACCTTC. Complete variable domain (other parts from reference TRBV19 and TRBJ1-2): DGGITQSPKYLFRKEGQNVTLSCEQNLNHDAMYWYRQDPGQGLRLIYYSQIVNDFQKGDIAEGYSVSREKKESFPLTVTSAQKNPTAFYLCASSMDRAYGYTFGSGTRLTVV.

This clonotype was counted ten times or more. This sequence joins TRBV12-3 or TRBV12-4 and TRBJ1-5; tentatively, D is TRBD1 (5 bases). Deletions cut 3 bases from V and 1 base from J, with 10 bases between. This CDR3 contains 15 residues. CDR3 DNA: TGTGCCAGCAGTTTCGGGGGAAGGAGCAATCAGCCCCAGCATTTT. As protein: CASSFGGRSNQPQHF.

The rearrangement uses TRBV6-1 and TRBJ2-7, with 7 bases identical to TRBD1. CDR1 is MNHNS, CDR2 SASEGT, per germline. The CDR3 spans 13 residues. Trimming at V came to 5 bases and at J to 7 bases, leaving 8 bases not matched to a gene. CDR3 nucleotide sequence: TGTGCCAGCAGTTGGGATTCACAGGGGGAGCAGTACTTC. Translating it yields CASSWDSQGEQYF.

This clonotype showed up many times. The chain links TRBV27 to TRBJ2-2; weak D call: TRBD1 (6 bases). The V end was cut by 5 bases, the J end by 6 bases, with 13 bases between. Germline assignment: CDR1 MNHEY and CDR2 SMNVEV (reference sequence). The CDR3 has 14 residues. The CDR3: CASSIAGVAGELFF. As DNA, the CDR3 is TGTGCCAGCAGTATCGCAGGGGTGGCCGGGGAGCTGTTTTTT.

At least ten counts were recorded for this clonotype. The chain employs TRBV7-8 and TRBJ2-5; 7 bases line up with TRBD2. The germline CDR1 and CDR2 sequences are SGHVS and FQNEAQ. The V segment lost 4 bases and the J segment 5 bases; nucleotides outside the gene matches: 7. The CDR3 spans 14 residues. CDR3 DNA sequence: TGTGCCAGCAGCTATAGACTAGCCGTGGAGACCCAGTACTTC. Residues: CASSYRLAVETQYF. Full variable domain (remainder filled in from reference TRBV7-8 and TRBJ2-5): GAGVSQSPRYKVAKRGQDVALRCDPISGHVSLFWYQQALGQGPEFLTYFQNEAQLDKSGLPSDRFFAERPEGSVSTLKIQRTQQEDSAVYLCASSYRLAVETQYFGPGTRLLVL.

The gene calls are TRBV6-1 and TRBJ2-2; 7 positions match TRBD1. V lost 5 bases and J lost 8; bases outside the gene matches: 11. This CDR3 region has 15 residues. The germline CDR1 and CDR2 sequences are MNHNS and SASEGT. In DNA, the CDR3 is TGTGCCAGCAGTCCCGGGGACAGTCTGAGAGGGGAGCTGTTTTTT. Encoded protein: CASSPGDSLRGELFF.

This chain connects TRBV9 to TRBJ2-3; 11 bases fit TRBD2. V trimming: 4 bases; J trimming: 4 bases; junction bases outside the gene matches: 17. This CDR3 spans 19 amino acids. Germline CDR1 and CDR2: SGDLS and YYNGEE. For the CDR3, the DNA is TGTGCCAGCAGCCCGGGAATGGGGCTAGCGGGAGGACGCGCAGATACGCAGTATTTT. This translates into CASSPGMGLAGGRADTQYF.

This clonotype has at least ten counts. The chain couples TRBV9 to TRBJ2-7, with 8 bases lining up with TRBD2. Looked up from germline, CDR1 is SGDLS and CDR2 is YYNGEE. J gave up 6 bases and V 2 bases, and 10 bases lay outside the gene matches. This CDR3 has 15 amino acids. In DNA, the CDR3 is TGTGCCAGCAGCGTGAGCGGCGGGAGGTTTGGCGAGCAGTACTTC. Its translation is CASSVSGGRFGEQYF.

This clonotype was seen many times. Here the CDR3 DNA reads TGCAGTGCTAGAGACTCTCTAAAAGGCATCAATGAGCAGTTCTTC. Translating gives CSARDSLKGINEQFF. The V and J genes are TRBV20-1 and TRBJ2-1; D remains unclear. Germline lookup yields CDR1 DFQATT and CDR2 SNEGSKA (reference sequence). The CDR3 sequence is 15 residues long. Between the trimmed V and J ends, which lost 0 bases and 6 bases, there was a span of 15 bases.

Only a few counts were recorded for this clonotype. This chain links TRBV28 with TRBJ2-7, with TRBD2 as a possible D gene (5 bases). The CDR3 is 15 residues long. Germline loops: CDR1 MDHEN, CDR2 SYDVKM. V was clipped by 6 bases and J by 3 bases, with 18 bases between them. CDR3 DNA sequence: TGTGCCAGCAGCCCACCGGGGAAACGAGTCTACGAGCAGTACTTC. Translation: CASSPPGKRVYEQYF.

This clonotype occurred many times. CDR3 DNA sequence: TGCAGTGCTAGAGGGACTAGCGGCCATGAGCAGTTCTTC. This codes for CSARGTSGHEQFF. This rearrangement joins TRBV20-1 to TRBJ2-1; 10 nucleotides align to TRBD2. The CDR3 spans 13 residues. V trimming: 1 base; J trimming: 8 bases; junction bases outside the gene matches: 2. In germline, CDR1 is DFQATT, CDR2 SNEGSKA (reference sequence).

The V and J genes are TRBV5-1 and TRBJ1-1; the match to TRBD1 covers 7 bases. Trimming removed 2 bases from V and 4 bases from J; junction bases left unmatched: 5. The CDR3 is 14 amino acids. Germline V gene lookup returns CDR1 SGHRS and CDR2 YFSETQ. The chain's CDR3 is CASSLEGAGTEAFF. CDR3 in DNA: TGCGCCAGCAGCTTAGAGGGGGCGGGCACTGAAGCTTTCTTT.

This clonotype was seen many times. The gene calls are TRBV12-3 or TRBV12-4 and TRBJ1-1, with D possibly TRBD1 on 6 matching bases. Trimming removed 8 bases at V and 1 base at J, with 11 bases between. This CDR3 spans 13 amino acids. CDR3 in DNA: TGTGCCAGCGGCCCCAGGGGGAACACTGAAGCTTTCTTT. Its protein is CASGPRGNTEAFF.

This clonotype showed up just a few times. A much larger clonotype is one base distant, so this may be a read error. The chain joins TRBV18 to TRBJ1-1; 7 nucleotides align to TRBD1. Germline-derived CDR1 and CDR2 are KGHSH and LQKENI. This CDR3 has 15 residues. CDR3 sequence: CASPPPETGTPEAFF. The CDR3 nucleotides read TGTGCCAGCCCACCACCGGAGACAGGGACCCCTGAAGCTTTCTTT.

This clonotype was counted many times. V gene TRBV30 combines with J gene TRBJ1-1; possible D gene TRBD1, 5 bases. Trimming stripped 3 bases from V and 4 bases from J, with 9 bases between. The CDR3 runs to 12 residues. The germline V gene has CDR1 GTSNPN and CDR2 SVGIG (reference sequence). The CDR3 bases are TGTGCCTGGAGCAGGGCCCCCACTGAAGCTTTCTTT. It yields the protein CAWSRAPTEAFF.

This clonotype was seen many times. The chain carries TRBV28 and TRBJ1-6; unclear D gene. Germline assignment: CDR1 MDHEN and CDR2 SYDVKM. This CDR3 spans 14 amino acids. The V end lost 2 bases, the J end lost 5 bases, and 7 bases lay between the germline ends. The CDR3 sequence: CASSLRADNSPLHF. DNA for the CDR3: TGTGCCAGCAGTTTAAGGGCAGATAATTCACCCCTCCACTTT.

This clonotype was seen repeatedly, ten times or more. The gene calls are TRBV12-3 or TRBV12-4 and TRBJ1-3; a possible D gene is TRBD1 (5 bases). This CDR3 spans 15 amino acids. Trimming cost V 5 bases and J 0 bases, with 11 bases left between them. CDR3 in DNA: TGTGCCAGCAGTCCGGGACGGTTCTCTGGAAACACCATATATTTT. Protein: CASSPGRFSGNTIYF.

The chain combines TRBV4-1 with TRBJ1-2; D not resolved. The CDR3 is 16 amino acids. Trimming stripped 0 bases from V and 1 base from J, with 12 bases between. Germline assignment: CDR1 MGHRA and CDR2 YSYEKL. In DNA, the CDR3 is TGCGCCAGCAGCCAAGAAAGGGCAGAGAATAACTATGGCTACACCTTC. This translates into CASSQERAENNYGYTF.

This rearrangement joins TRBV27 to TRBJ1-2, with TRBD1 as a possible D gene (6 bases). This CDR3 comprises 15 residues. V was shortened by 3 bases and J by 1 base, with 12 bases between the two germline ends. Germline V gives CDR1 MNHEY, CDR2 SMNVEV (reference sequence). This chain's CDR3 is CASSLTGALNYGYTF. CDR3 coding DNA: TGTGCCAGCAGTTTGACAGGAGCCCTTAACTATGGCTACACCTTC.

This clonotype has a handful of counts. The chain uses TRBV12-3 or TRBV12-4 and TRBJ2-1, with D unclear. CDR3 length: 14 amino acids. V lost 2 bases and J 0 bases, leaving 5 bases between the germline ends. As DNA, the CDR3 is TGTGCCAGCAGTTTACACAACTCCTACAATGAGCAGTTCTTC. It codes for CASSLHNSYNEQFF.

Many counts were recorded for this clonotype. The rearrangement links TRBV2 to TRBJ2-5, with D maybe TRBD2 (5 bases). This CDR3 has 14 residues. Germline CDR1 SNHLY, CDR2 FYNNEI. The V gene lost 5 bases and the J gene lost 5 bases, with 15 bases spanning the gap. The CDR3 DNA reads as TGTGCCAGCAGTACCCCCACTAGTCTGGAGACCCAGTACTTC. Translated, it gives CASSTPTSLETQYF.

This clonotype showed up just a few times. V and J are TRBV19 and TRBJ2-6; 8 positions match TRBD2. Germline values: CDR1 LNHDA, CDR2 SQIVND (reference sequence). CDR3 length: 17 amino acids. The trim removed 7 bases at V and 2 bases at J, leaving 10 bases unmatched. CDR3 sequence (DNA): TGTGCCAGTAAGGGTGTTGCGGGAGGCCCTGGGGCCAACGTCCTGACTTTC. Translating it yields CASKGVAGGPGANVLTF. The complete variable domain, with remaining parts taken from reference TRBV19 and TRBJ2-6, reads DGGITQSPKYLFRKEGQNVTLSCEQNLNHDAMYWYRQDPGQGLRLIYYSQIVNDFQKGDIAEGYSVSREKKESFPLTVTSAQKNPTAFYLCASKGVAGGPGANVLTFGAGSRLTVL.

This clonotype was observed at least ten times. V and J are TRBV11-2 and TRBJ1-1; TRBD1 aligns across 7 bases. Germline V gene sequence: CDR1 SGHAT, CDR2 FQNNGV. V shed 5 bases, J shed 5 bases, and the junction held 5 bases outside the gene matches. This CDR3 is 13 amino acids long. The CDR3 region is CASSTQQGTEAFF. CDR3 bases: TGTGCCAGCAGCACGCAACAGGGGACTGAAGCTTTCTTT.

At least ten counts were recorded for this clonotype. The chain's CDR3 is CASSEFRSNQPQHF. CDR3 sequence (DNA): TGTGCCAGCAGTGAATTTAGGAGCAATCAGCCCCAGCATTTT. The chain combines TRBV6-1 with TRBJ1-5; unclear D gene. The V end was cut by 2 bases, the J end by 1 base, with 6 bases between. From germline, CDR1 is MNHNS and CDR2 SASEGT. This CDR3 has 14 amino acids.